This T cell receptor beta chain stems from a study of PD-1 blockade in classical Hodgkin lymphoma. Trimming left V 7 bases short and J 6 bases short, with 15 bases between. CDR1 is SNHLY and CDR2 is FYNNEI in the germline V gene. There are 13 residues in the CDR3. Measured with immunoSEQ multiplex PCR; TCRdb has only the in-frame clones, and not every one. The data hold over 45,000 clones, with just under 75% observed a single time. In this sample, this clone turned up a few times. Its target is unknown. No patient escaped relapse after autologous stem cell transplantation, and brentuximab vedotin exposure varied. General study results and limits: In newly diagnosed patients, baseline TCR diversity was reportedly below that of healthy donors. Those patients who began receiving nivolumab less than 1 year after ASCT had lower diversity, and they were excluded. Diversity similar to that of newly diagnosed patients was seen at baseline in complete responders.

The rearrangement links TRBV2 to TRBJ1-1; no reliable D call. Sample: peripheral blood mononuclear cells (PBMCs), taken before the second cycle of nivolumab. This clonotype was obtained from a human donor with classical Hodgkin lymphoma. CDR3 amino acids: CASNLLLAAEAFF. For the CDR3, the DNA is TGTGCCAGCAATCTTCTTTTGGCGGCTGAAGCTTTCTTT.